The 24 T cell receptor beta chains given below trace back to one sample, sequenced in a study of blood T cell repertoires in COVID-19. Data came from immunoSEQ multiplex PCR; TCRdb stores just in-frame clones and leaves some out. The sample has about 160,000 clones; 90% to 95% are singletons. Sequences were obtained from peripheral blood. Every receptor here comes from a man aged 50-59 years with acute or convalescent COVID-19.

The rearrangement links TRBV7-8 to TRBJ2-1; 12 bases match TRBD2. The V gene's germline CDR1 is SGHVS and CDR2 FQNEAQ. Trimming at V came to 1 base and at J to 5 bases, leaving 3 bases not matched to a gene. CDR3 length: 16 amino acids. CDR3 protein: CASSLVLAGGDNEQFF. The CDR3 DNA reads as TGTGCCAGCAGCTTAGTTCTAGCGGGGGGGGACAATGAGCAGTTCTTC.

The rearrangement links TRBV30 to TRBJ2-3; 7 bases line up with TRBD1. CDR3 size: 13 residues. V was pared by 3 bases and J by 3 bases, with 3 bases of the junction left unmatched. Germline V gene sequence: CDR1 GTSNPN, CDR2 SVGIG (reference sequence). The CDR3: CAWRSGQTDTQYF. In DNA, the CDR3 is TGTGCCTGGAGGTCGGGACAGACAGATACGCAGTATTTT.

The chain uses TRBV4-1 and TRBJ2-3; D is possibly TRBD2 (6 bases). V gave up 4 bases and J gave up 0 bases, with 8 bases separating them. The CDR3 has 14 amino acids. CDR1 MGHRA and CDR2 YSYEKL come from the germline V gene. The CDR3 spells CASSRTTSTDTQYF. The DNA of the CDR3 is TGCGCCAGCAGCCGGACTACTAGCACAGATACGCAGTATTTT.

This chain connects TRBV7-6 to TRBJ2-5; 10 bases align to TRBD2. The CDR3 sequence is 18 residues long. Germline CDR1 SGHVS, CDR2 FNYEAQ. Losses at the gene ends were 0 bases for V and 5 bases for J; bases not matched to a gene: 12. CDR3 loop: CASSLAVGASGRTETQYF. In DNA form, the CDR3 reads TGTGCCAGCAGCTTAGCCGTGGGTGCTAGCGGGAGAACGGAGACCCAGTACTTC.

CDR3 nucleotides: TGTGCCACCAGTGATTTAGCCCACGGACAGGGGCAAAACACCGGGGAGCTGTTTTTT. It codes for CATSDLAHGQGQNTGELFF. This chain uses TRBV24-1 with TRBJ2-2; TRBD1 matches 9 bases. This CDR3 region has 19 residues. Per the germline V gene, CDR1 is KGHDR and CDR2 is SFDVKD. V lost 1 base, J lost 2 bases, and 10 bases stayed unmatched.

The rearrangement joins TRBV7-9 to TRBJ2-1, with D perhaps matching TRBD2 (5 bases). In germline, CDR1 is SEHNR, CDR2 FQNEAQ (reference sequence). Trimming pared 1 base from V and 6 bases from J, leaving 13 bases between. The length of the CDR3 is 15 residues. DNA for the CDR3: TGTGCCAGCAGCTTAGTGTTACGAGGGCGCAATGAGCAGTTCTTC. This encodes CASSLVLRGRNEQFF.

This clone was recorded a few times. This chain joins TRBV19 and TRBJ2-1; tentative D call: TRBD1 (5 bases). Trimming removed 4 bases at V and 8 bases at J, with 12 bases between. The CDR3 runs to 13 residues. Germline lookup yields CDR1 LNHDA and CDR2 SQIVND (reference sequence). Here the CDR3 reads CASSTTVKDEQFF. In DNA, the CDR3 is TGTGCCAGTAGTACGACAGTTAAGGATGAGCAGTTCTTC. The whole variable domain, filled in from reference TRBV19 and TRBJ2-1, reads DGGITQSPKYLFRKEGQNVTLSCEQNLNHDAMYWYRQDPGQGLRLIYYSQIVNDFQKGDIAEGYSVSREKKESFPLTVTSAQKNPTAFYLCASSTTVKDEQFFGPGTRLTVL.

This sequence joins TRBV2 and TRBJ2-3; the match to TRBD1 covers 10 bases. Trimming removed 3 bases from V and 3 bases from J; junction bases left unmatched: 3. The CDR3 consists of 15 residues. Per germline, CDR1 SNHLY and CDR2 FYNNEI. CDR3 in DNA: TGTGCCAGCAGTGAGACAGGGGGCCCGACAGATACGCAGTATTTT. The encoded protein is CASSETGGPTDTQYF.

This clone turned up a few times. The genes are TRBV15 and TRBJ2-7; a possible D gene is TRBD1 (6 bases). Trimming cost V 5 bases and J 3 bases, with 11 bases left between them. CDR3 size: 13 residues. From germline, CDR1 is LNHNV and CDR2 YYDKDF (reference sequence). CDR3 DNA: TGTGCCACCAGCCCCCACAGGGACTACGAGCAGTACTTC. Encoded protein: CATSPHRDYEQYF.

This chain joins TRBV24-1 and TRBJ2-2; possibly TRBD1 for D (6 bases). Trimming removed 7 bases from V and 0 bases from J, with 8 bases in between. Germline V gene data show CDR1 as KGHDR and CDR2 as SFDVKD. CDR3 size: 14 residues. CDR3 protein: CATRQGSNTGELFF. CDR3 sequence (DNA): TGTGCCACCAGACAGGGTTCGAACACCGGGGAGCTGTTTTTT.

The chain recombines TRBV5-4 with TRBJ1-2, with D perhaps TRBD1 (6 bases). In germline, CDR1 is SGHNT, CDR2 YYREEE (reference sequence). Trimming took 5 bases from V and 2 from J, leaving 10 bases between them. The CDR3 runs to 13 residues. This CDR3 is CASRSQGNYGYTF. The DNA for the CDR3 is TGTGCCAGCAGATCGCAGGGGAACTATGGCTACACCTTC. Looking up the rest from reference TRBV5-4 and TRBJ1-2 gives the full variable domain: ETGVTQSPTHLIKTRGQQVTLRCSSQSGHNTVSWYQQALGQGPQFIFQYYREEENGRGNFPPRFSGLQFPNYSSELNVNALELDDSALYLCASRSQGNYGYTFGSGTRLTVV.

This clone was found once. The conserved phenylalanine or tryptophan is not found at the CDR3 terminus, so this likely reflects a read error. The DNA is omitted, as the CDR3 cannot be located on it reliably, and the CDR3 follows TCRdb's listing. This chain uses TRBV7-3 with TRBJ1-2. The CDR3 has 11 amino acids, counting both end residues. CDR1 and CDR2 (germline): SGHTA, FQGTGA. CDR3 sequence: CASSNSPERTC.

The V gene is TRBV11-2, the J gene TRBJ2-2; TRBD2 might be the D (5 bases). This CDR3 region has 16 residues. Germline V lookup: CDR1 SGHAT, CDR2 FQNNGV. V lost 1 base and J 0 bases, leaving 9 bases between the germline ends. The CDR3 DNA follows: TGTGCCAGCAGCTTAGCGGCGGGCGCGAACACCGGGGAGCTGTTTTTT. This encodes CASSLAAGANTGELFF. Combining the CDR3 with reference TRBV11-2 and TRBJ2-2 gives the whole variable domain EAGVAQSPRYKIIEKRQSVAFWCNPISGHATLYWYQQILGQGPKLLIQFQNNGVVDDSQLPKDRFSAERLKGVDSTLKIQPAKLEDSAVYLCASSLAAGANTGELFFGEGSRLTVL.

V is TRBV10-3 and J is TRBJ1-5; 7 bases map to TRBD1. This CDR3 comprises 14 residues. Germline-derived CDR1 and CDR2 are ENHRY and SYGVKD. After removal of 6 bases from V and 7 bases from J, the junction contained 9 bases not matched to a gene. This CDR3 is CAISKTDRDQPQHF. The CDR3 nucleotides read TGTGCCATCAGCAAAACCGACAGGGACCAGCCCCAGCATTTT.

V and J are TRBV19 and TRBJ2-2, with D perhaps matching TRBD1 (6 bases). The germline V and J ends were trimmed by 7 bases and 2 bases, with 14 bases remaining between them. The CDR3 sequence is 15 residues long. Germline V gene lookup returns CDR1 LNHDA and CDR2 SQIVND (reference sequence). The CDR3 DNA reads TGTGCCAGTACAGGGGCCGGAACAAACACCGGGGAGCTGTTTTTT. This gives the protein CASTGAGTNTGELFF.

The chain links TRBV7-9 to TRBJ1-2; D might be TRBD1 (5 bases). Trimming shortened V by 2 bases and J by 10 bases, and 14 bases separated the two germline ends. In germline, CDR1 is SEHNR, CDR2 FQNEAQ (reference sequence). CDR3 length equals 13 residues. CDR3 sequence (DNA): TGTGCCAGCAGCTTACCAGTACAGGATGACTACACCTTC. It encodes CASSLPVQDDYTF.

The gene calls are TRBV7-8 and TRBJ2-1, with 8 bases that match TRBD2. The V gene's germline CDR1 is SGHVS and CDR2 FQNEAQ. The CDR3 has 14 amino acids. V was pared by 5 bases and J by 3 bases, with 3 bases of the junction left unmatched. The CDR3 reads CASSHSGNYNEQFF. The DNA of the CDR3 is TGTGCCAGCAGCCATAGCGGGAACTACAATGAGCAGTTCTTC.

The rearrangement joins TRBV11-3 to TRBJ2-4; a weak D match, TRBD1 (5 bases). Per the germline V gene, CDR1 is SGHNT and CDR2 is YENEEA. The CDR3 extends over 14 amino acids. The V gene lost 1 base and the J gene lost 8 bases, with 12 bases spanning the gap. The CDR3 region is CASSLGRDRDIQYF. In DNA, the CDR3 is TGTGCCAGCAGCTTAGGCAGGGATCGTGACATTCAGTACTTC.

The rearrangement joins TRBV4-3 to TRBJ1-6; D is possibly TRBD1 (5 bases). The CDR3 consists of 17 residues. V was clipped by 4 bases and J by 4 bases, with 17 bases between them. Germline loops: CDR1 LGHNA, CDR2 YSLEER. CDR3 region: CASSRDFGTLYNSPLHF. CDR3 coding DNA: TGCGCCAGCAGCCGCGACTTTGGGACTCTTTATAATTCACCCCTCCACTTT.

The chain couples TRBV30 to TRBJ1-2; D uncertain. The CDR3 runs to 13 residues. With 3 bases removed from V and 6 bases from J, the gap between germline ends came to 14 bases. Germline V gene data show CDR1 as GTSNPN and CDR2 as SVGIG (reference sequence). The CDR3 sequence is CAWSSTGMDGYTF. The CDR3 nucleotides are TGTGCCTGGAGCTCAACCGGGATGGATGGCTACACCTTC.

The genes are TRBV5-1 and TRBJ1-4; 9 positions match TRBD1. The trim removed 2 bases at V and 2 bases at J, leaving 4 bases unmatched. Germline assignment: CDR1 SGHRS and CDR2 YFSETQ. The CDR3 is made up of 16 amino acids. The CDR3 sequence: CASSFGTGSTNEKLFF. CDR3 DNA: TGCGCCAGCAGCTTCGGGACAGGGTCGACTAATGAAAAACTGTTTTTT. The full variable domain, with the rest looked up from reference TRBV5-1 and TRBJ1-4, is KAGVTQTPRYLIKTRGQQVTLSCSPISGHRSVSWYQQTPGQGLQFLFEYFSETQRNKGNFPGRFSGRQFSNSRSEMNVSTLELGDSALYLCASSFGTGSTNEKLFFGSGTQLSVL.

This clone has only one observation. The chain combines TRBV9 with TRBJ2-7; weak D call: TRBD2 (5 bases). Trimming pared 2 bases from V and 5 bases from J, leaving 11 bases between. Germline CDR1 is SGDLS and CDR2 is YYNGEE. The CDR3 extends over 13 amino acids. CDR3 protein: CASSVAIGDEQYF. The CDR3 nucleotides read TGTGCCAGCAGCGTGGCGATCGGGGACGAGCAGTACTTC.

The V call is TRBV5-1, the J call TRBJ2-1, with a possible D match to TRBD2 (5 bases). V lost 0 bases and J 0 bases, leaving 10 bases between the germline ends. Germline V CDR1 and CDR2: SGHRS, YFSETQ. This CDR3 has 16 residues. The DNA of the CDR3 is TGCGCCAGCAGCTTGGGGTACAGCGGCTCCTACAATGAGCAGTTCTTC. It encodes CASSLGYSGSYNEQFF. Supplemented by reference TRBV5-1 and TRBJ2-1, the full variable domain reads KAGVTQTPRYLIKTRGQQVTLSCSPISGHRSVSWYQQTPGQGLQFLFEYFSETQRNKGNFPGRFSGRQFSNSRSEMNVSTLELGDSALYLCASSLGYSGSYNEQFFGPGTRLTVL.

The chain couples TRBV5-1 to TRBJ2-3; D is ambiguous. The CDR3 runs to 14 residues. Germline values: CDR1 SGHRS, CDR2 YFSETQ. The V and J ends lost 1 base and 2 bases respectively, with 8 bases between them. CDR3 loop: CASSLTLLTDTQYF. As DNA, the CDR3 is TGCGCCAGCAGCTTGACACTACTCACAGATACGCAGTATTTT. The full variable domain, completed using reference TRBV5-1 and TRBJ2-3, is KAGVTQTPRYLIKTRGQQVTLSCSPISGHRSVSWYQQTPGQGLQFLFEYFSETQRNKGNFPGRFSGRQFSNSRSEMNVSTLELGDSALYLCASSLTLLTDTQYFGPGTRLTVL.